Listed here is a single T cell receptor (beta chain). This specimen belongs to a study of T-cell memory formation after mild COVID-19. Looking at the study overall: Clusters of TCRs were largely donor specific.

TCRdb reanalysed the 5' RACE reads using MiXCR and keeps one entry per CDR3 protein. The sample has 300,000 or so distinct CDR3 sequences, about 15% seen once. The length of the CDR3 is 13 residues. The V end lost 5 bases, the J end lost 4 bases, and 10 bases lay between the germline ends. Germline V CDR1 and CDR2: SGHTA, FQGNSA. Sequencing was performed on PBMCs or a T cell subset sorted from them (not recorded which). The clonotype comes from a man aged 18 to 29 who had mild COVID-19 (a few samples of this study predate the infection). Cell type and time point are not known. The chain joins TRBV7-2 to TRBJ2-3; D is possibly TRBD2 (5 bases). The CDR3 DNA follows: TGTGCCAGCAGCCCCCGGGGATCAGATACGCAGTATTTT. This gives the protein CASSPRGSDTQYF.